These 19 T cell receptor beta chains were sequenced from one sample in a study of graft-versus-host responses after intestinal transplantation. Only in-frame clones appear in the TCRdb table, and some are missing; sequencing was by immunoSEQ multiplex PCR. This table has approximately 58,000 clones, 85% to 90% appearing once. The sample here was PBMCs, taken 26 days after transplant. The receptor source for this set is a human patient who received an intestinal transplant, so some T cells may come from the graft donor.

The V gene is TRBV29-1, the J gene TRBJ2-5, with 7 bases aligning to TRBD1. Germline loops: CDR1 SQVTM, CDR2 ANQGSEA. V was pared by 3 bases and J by 1 base, with 5 bases of the junction left unmatched. This CDR3 is 14 amino acids long. The CDR3 nucleotides read TGCAGCGTTGACCTGGGACAGTCCCAAGAGACCCAGTACTTC. It specifies CSVDLGQSQETQYF.

The chain uses TRBV28 and TRBJ1-4; D is perhaps TRBD1 (6 bases). This CDR3 has 15 amino acids. The germline CDR1 and CDR2 sequences are MDHEN and SYDVKM. V was trimmed by 2 bases and J by 8 bases, leaving 15 bases between them. This chain's CDR3 is CASSLESQGPEKLFF. The CDR3 DNA follows: TGTGCCAGCAGTTTAGAATCACAGGGTCCCGAAAAACTGTTTTTT. The variable domain in full, with the rest retrieved from reference TRBV28 and TRBJ1-4, is DVKVTQSSRYLVKRTGEKVFLECVQDMDHENMFWYRQDPGLGLRLIYFSYDVKMKEKGDIPEGYSVSREKKERFSLILESASTNQTSMYLCASSLESQGPEKLFFGSGTQLSVL.

The rearrangement uses TRBV6-4 and TRBJ2-5; 9 positions agree with TRBD2. The trim removed 3 bases at V and 1 base at J, leaving 3 bases unmatched. Germline V CDR1 and CDR2: MRHNA, SNTAGT. CDR3 length: 15 amino acids. CDR3 bases: TGTGCCAGCAGTGAAACTAGCGGGTCCCAAGAGACCCAGTACTTC. Its translation: CASSETSGSQETQYF.

The chain couples TRBV2 to TRBJ1-5, with TRBD1 as a possible D gene (6 bases). Germline-derived CDR1 and CDR2 are SNHLY and FYNNEI. V was pared by 8 bases and J by 3 bases, with 14 bases between. This CDR3 is built from 14 residues. Here the CDR3 DNA reads TGTGCCAGCCACTCGTACAGGGACAATCAGCCCCAGCATTTT. Amino acid sequence: CASHSYRDNQPQHF.

V gene TRBV21-1 combines with J gene TRBJ2-7; TRBD1, the D gene given by the table, was not confirmed from the DNA. TRBV21-1 is an annotated pseudogene. The CDR3 covers 11 residues. The CDR3 nucleotides are TGTGCCGGGACAGGGGACTACGAGCAGTACGTC. Residues: CAGTGDYEQYV.

The V call is TRBV5-4, the J call TRBJ2-2; a possible D gene is TRBD1 (5 bases). The V and J ends lost 0 bases and 1 base respectively, with 7 bases between them. Germline loops: CDR1 SGHNT, CDR2 YYREEE (reference sequence). The CDR3 is 15 residues long. CDR3 protein: CASSLAGLNTGELFF. The DNA of the CDR3 is TGTGCCAGCAGCTTGGCAGGGTTGAACACCGGGGAGCTGTTTTTT.

The V call is TRBV10-3, the J call TRBJ1-1; D unresolved. V shed 4 bases and J shed 8 bases, with 11 bases lying between them. Germline CDR1 ENHRY, CDR2 SYGVKD. The CDR3 covers 12 residues. The CDR3 here is CAISGSGAEAFF. The CDR3 nucleotides are TGTGCCATCAGTGGGTCGGGCGCCGAAGCTTTCTTT.

The chain uses TRBV19 and TRBJ2-2; TRBD1 aligns across 7 bases. Trimming took 5 bases from V and 3 from J; bases not matched to a gene: 6. This CDR3 contains 15 residues. Germline values: CDR1 LNHDA, CDR2 SQIVND (reference sequence). DNA for the CDR3: TGTGCCAGTAGTTCCGGGACAGTAGACACCGGGGAGCTGTTTTTT. This gives the protein CASSSGTVDTGELFF.

V usage is TRBV27 and J usage is TRBJ2-1, with 8 positions matching TRBD2. The CDR3 is made up of 15 amino acids. CDR1 and CDR2 from the germline V gene are MNHEY and SMNVEV (reference sequence). With V trimmed by 9 bases and J by 5 bases, 12 bases remained unmatched. CDR3 coding DNA: TGTGCCAGTAATCGGGTCGGGGGGGGTAACAATGAGCAGTTCTTC. It is translated as CASNRVGGGNNEQFF.

This sequence joins TRBV27 and TRBJ1-5; 7 bases are a match to TRBD1. The trim removed 2 bases at V and 4 bases at J, leaving 5 bases unmatched. From germline, CDR1 is MNHEY and CDR2 SMNVEV (reference sequence). The CDR3 is 15 residues long. For the CDR3, the DNA is TGTGCCAGCAGTTTAACGGGGGACAGAAATCAGCCCCAGCATTTT. Protein product: CASSLTGDRNQPQHF.

This chain links TRBV28 with TRBJ1-5; 7 nucleotides align to TRBD1. Germline V gives CDR1 MDHEN, CDR2 SYDVKM. This CDR3 has 16 residues. The trim removed 8 bases at V and 0 bases at J, leaving 10 bases unmatched. Written as DNA, the CDR3 is TGTGCCAGCTGGGGCACAGGGGTCAATAGCAATCAGCCCCAGCATTTT. As protein: CASWGTGVNSNQPQHF. The full variable domain, its missing parts supplied by reference TRBV28 and TRBJ1-5, is DVKVTQSSRYLVKRTGEKVFLECVQDMDHENMFWYRQDPGLGLRLIYFSYDVKMKEKGDIPEGYSVSREKKERFSLILESASTNQTSMYLCASWGTGVNSNQPQHFGDGTRLSIL.

The count of this clone is one. The CDR3 DNA reads as TGTGCCAGCTCTCTAAATAGCGACAGGGTGGAGACCCAGTACTTC. This codes for CASSLNSDRVETQYF. The genes are TRBV18 and TRBJ2-5; 7 bases agree with TRBD1. Germline V gives CDR1 KGHSH, CDR2 LQKENI. The V and J ends lost 6 bases and 5 bases, in that order; junction bases with no gene match: 12. The CDR3 runs to 15 residues.

The chain recombines TRBV11-2 with TRBJ2-7; D is unclear. From germline, CDR1 is SGHAT and CDR2 FQNNGV. Deletions cut 5 bases from V and 2 bases from J, with 16 bases between. CDR3 length: 15 amino acids. CDR3 region: CASSLNIPVTYEQYF. The CDR3, as DNA: TGTGCCAGCAGCCTCAACATCCCAGTTACCTACGAGCAGTACTTC.

This chain joins TRBV13 and TRBJ2-1; 9 nucleotides line up with TRBD1. Germline V gene data show CDR1 as PRHDT and CDR2 as FYEKMQ (reference sequence). The CDR3 is 16 amino acids. Trimming at V came to 5 bases and at J to 2 bases, leaving 7 bases not matched to a gene. The CDR3 DNA reads as TGTGCCAGCAGCACCTCGACAGGGGGTCCCTACAATGAGCAGTTCTTC. Its translation is CASSTSTGGPYNEQFF.

This clone came up a few times. This rearrangement joins TRBV4-1 to TRBJ1-4; the D gene is possibly TRBD1 (5 bases). The CDR3 covers 13 residues. The germline V gene has CDR1 MGHRA and CDR2 YSYEKL. Between the trimmed V and J ends, which lost 4 bases and 4 bases, there was a span of 7 bases. CDR3 protein: CASSPQGNEKLFF. CDR3 sequence (DNA): TGCGCCAGCAGCCCCCAGGGTAATGAAAAACTGTTTTTT.

J is TRBJ2-1 and V is TRBV30, with 8 bases aligning to TRBD1. This CDR3 has 13 amino acids. The germline V gene has CDR1 GTSNPN and CDR2 SVGIG (reference sequence). V gave up 4 bases and J gave up 4 bases; unmatched junction bases: 3. This chain's CDR3 is CAWMGQVYNEQFF. The CDR3 bases are TGTGCCTGGATGGGACAGGTGTACAATGAGCAGTTCTTC.

The chain recombines TRBV6-1 with TRBJ2-3; the D gene is possibly TRBD2 (5 bases). The CDR3 spans 15 residues. CDR1 is MNHNS, CDR2 SASEGT, per germline. Trimming took 5 bases from V and 6 from J, leaving 18 bases between them. The CDR3 region has the DNA TGTGCCAGCAGTTTGGACTTCGTTGGGCATGATACGCAGTATTTT. It specifies CASSLDFVGHDTQYF.

The chain has TRBV5-1 and TRBJ2-3; TRBD2 matches at 11 bases. The CDR3 runs to 20 residues. The V segment lost 0 bases and the J segment 3 bases; nucleotides outside the gene matches: 15. CDR1 and CDR2 from the germline V gene are SGHRS and YFSETQ. CDR3 coding DNA: TGCGCCAGCAGCTTGGGTAGGGAGACTAGCGGGGAGATCTTTACAGATACGCAGTATTTT. This codes for CASSLGRETSGEIFTDTQYF. Together with reference TRBV5-1 and TRBJ2-3, the CDR3 gives the full variable domain: KAGVTQTPRYLIKTRGQQVTLSCSPISGHRSVSWYQQTPGQGLQFLFEYFSETQRNKGNFPGRFSGRQFSNSRSEMNVSTLELGDSALYLCASSLGRETSGEIFTDTQYFGPGTRLTVL.

This clone was counted a single time. V and J are TRBV10-3 and TRBJ2-3; D is perhaps TRBD1 (6 bases). In germline, CDR1 is ENHRY, CDR2 SYGVKD. V lost 2 bases and J 4 bases, leaving 13 bases between the germline ends. The length of the CDR3 is 15 residues. The CDR3 DNA sequence: TGTGCCATCAGTGAGATCCAGGGGTGGGCAGATACGCAGTATTTT. Its protein product is CAISEIQGWADTQYF.